The clone carrying this T cell receptor (beta chain) is a singleton in its sample. With 4 bases removed from V and 2 bases from J, the gap between germline ends came to 13 bases. The CDR3 has 16 residues. Germline V lookup: CDR1 SGHRS, CDR2 YFSETQ. The data derive from a study of blood T cell repertoires in COVID-19. Whole-study context: Sites in the United States, Italy and Spain provided acute and convalescent COVID-19 samples. Sample material is recorded as cDNA or gDNA derived from T cells, B-cell-depleted T cells, or PBMCs.

Original data processing: Reference gene primers were amplified, and this amplification served to estimate nucleated cell counts. TCRdb's copy holds only in-frame clones and misses some; the assay was immunoSEQ multiplex PCR. V, J and clone size reflect that table, while D and trimming were determined from the DNA. In the table there are 75,000 or so clones, around 88% of which are singletons. The sequenced sample consisted of peripheral blood. The chain uses TRBV5-1 and TRBJ1-6, with a possible D match to TRBD1 (6 bases). The clonotype originates from a woman older than 75 with active or convalescent COVID-19. CDR3 amino acids: CASSADPGAYNSPLHF. DNA for the CDR3: TGCGCCAGCAGCGCCGACCCAGGGGCCTATAATTCACCCCTCCACTTT.